These T cell receptor beta chains were read from a single sample in a study of blood T cell repertoires in COVID-19. Sequenced by immunoSEQ multiplex PCR; TCRdb stores in-frame clones only, minus some. Of around 67,000 clones in the sample, approximately 87% were seen once. Sample: peripheral blood. These receptors were taken from a man aged 45-65 years with active COVID-19. CDR3s include the opening cysteine and the closing phenylalanine or tryptophan. The order of the fields is CDR3 length, clone size, V gene, J gene, D gene, CDR3 DNA, CDR3 protein. D genes are given only for firm matches. Clone size is shown for a subset of rows, as once, few, many or a class of expanded clone.

14	-	TRBV28	TRBJ1-2	-	TGTGCCAGCAGTTTGGGGGGGGCGAACTATGGCTACACCTTC	CASSLGGANYGYTF
13	once	TRBV14	TRBJ1-1	-	TGTGCCAGCAGCCAAGGGAGGGGCACTGAAGCTTTCTTT	CASSQGRGTEAFF
13	few	TRBV7-9	TRBJ1-2	TRBD1	TGTGCCAGCGACGGCCACAGGGGACATGGCTACACCTTC	CASDGHRGHGYTF
15	-	TRBV5-1	TRBJ1-1	TRBD1	TGCGCCAGCAGCACCCTGACAGGGGATCGCACTGAAGCTTTCTTT	CASSTLTGDRTEAFF
15	-	TRBV7-9	TRBJ1-4	-	TGTGCCAGCAGCCCCCCTTTGCAAGAGAATGAAAAACTGTTTTTT	CASSPPLQENEKLFF
13	-	TRBV4-1	TRBJ1-6	-	TGCGCCAGCAGCCAAGATGGGCCCTCACCCCTCCACTTT	CASSQDGPSPLHF
16	-	TRBV7-8	TRBJ2-1	-	TGTGCCAGCAGCTACGGAGCCACCAGCTCCTACAATGAGCAGTTCTTC	CASSYGATSSYNEQFF
13	-	TRBV5-4	TRBJ1-2	-	TGTGCCAGCAGCCCACCGTCCGGGGATGGCTACACCTTC	CASSPPSGDGYTF
15	-	TRBV4-1	TRBJ1-6	-	TGCGCCAGCAGCCAAGCGCCGACAGCCGATTCACCCCTCCACTTT	CASSQAPTADSPLHF
12	-	TRBV5-1	TRBJ2-3	-	TGCGCCAGCAGGACTTCATCAGATACGCAGTATTTT	CASRTSSDTQYF
13	-	TRBV15	TRBJ1-2	-	TGTGCCACCAGCCTGGAAAGCGGCTATGGCTACACCTTC	CATSLESGYGYTF
14	-	TRBV6-1	TRBJ2-2	-	TGTGCCAGCAGTGAACAGGGGAGCACCGGGGAGCTGTTTTTT	CASSEQGSTGELFF
14	few	TRBV7-8	TRBJ2-7	TRBD1	TGTGCCAGCAGCTTAGGGCAGGCCCCAGGGGGGCAGTACTTC	CASSLGQAPGGQYF
13	once	TRBV7-2	TRBJ1-3	-	TGTGCCAGCAGCTTAGGCCGGGGAAACACCATATATTTT	CASSLGRGNTIYF
16	-	TRBV7-3	TRBJ2-2	-	TGTGCCAGCAGCAATAAGCCAGGGAAATCGAATGGGGAGCTGTTTTTT	CASSNKPGKSNGELFF